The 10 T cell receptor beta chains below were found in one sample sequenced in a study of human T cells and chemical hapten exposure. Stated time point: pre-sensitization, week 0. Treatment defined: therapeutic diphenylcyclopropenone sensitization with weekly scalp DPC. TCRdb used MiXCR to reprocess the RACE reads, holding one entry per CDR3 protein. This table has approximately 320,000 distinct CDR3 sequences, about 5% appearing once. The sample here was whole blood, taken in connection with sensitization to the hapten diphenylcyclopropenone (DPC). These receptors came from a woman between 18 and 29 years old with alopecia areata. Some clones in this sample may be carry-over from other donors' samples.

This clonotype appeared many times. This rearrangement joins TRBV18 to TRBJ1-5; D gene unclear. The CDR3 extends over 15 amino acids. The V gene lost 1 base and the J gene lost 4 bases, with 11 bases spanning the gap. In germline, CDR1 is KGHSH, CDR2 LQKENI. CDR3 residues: CASSPLWTENQPQHF. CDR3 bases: TGTGCCAGCTCACCACTGTGGACGGAAAATCAGCCCCAGCATTTT.

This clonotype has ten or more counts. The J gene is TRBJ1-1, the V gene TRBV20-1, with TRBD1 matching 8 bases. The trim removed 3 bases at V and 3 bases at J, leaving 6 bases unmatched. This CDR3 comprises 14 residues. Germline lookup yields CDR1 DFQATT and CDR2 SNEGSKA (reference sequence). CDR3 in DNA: TGCAGTGCTAGCAAAGGGACAGGAGACACTGAAGCTTTCTTT. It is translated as CSASKGTGDTEAFF.

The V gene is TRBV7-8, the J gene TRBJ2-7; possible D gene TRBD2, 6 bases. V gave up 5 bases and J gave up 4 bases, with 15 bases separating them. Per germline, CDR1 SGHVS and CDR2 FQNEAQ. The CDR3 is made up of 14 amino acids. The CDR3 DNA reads TGTGCCAGCAGCGTTGGGACTGACACTTACGAGCAGTACTTC. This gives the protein CASSVGTDTYEQYF. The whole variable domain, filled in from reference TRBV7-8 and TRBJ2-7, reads GAGVSQSPRYKVAKRGQDVALRCDPISGHVSLFWYQQALGQGPEFLTYFQNEAQLDKSGLPSDRFFAERPEGSVSTLKIQRTQQEDSAVYLCASSVGTDTYEQYFGPGTRLTVT.

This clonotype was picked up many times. The CDR3 spells CASSLELAGPGFF. Written as DNA, the CDR3 is TGTGCCAGCAGTTTGGAACTAGCGGGTCCTGGGTTCTTC. The genes are TRBV12-3 or TRBV12-4 and TRBJ2-1, with 9 bases fitting TRBD2. Trimming took 3 bases from V and 15 from J; bases not matched to a gene: 9. This CDR3 comprises 13 residues.

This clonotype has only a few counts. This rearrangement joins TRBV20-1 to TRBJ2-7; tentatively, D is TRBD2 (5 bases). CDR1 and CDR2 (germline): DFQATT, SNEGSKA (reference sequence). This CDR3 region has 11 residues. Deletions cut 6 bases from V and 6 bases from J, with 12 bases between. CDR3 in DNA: TGCAGTGCAAACCAAGAGGGCGAGCAGTACTTC. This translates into CSANQEGEQYF.

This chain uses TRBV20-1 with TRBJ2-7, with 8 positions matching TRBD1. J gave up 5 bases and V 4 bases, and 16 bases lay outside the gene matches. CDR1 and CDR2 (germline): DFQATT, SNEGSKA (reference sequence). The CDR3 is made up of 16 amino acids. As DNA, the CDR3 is TGCAGTGCTATAGGCGGTGGCTGGGACAGGTCGAACGAGCAGTACTTC. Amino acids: CSAIGGGWDRSNEQYF.

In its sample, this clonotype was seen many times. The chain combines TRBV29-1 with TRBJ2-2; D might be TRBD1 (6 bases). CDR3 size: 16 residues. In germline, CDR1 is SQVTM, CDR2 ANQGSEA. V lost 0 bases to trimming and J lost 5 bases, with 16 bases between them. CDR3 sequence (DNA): TGCAGCGTTGAAGATTCAGGGGCAGGTTGGACCGGGGAGCTGTTTTTT. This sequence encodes CSVEDSGAGWTGELFF.

The CDR3 reads CASSPQTAGGLTDTQYF. DNA of the CDR3: TGTGCCAGCAGCCCACAAACAGCGGGGGGGCTGACAGATACGCAGTATTTT. V usage is TRBV6-6 and J usage is TRBJ2-3, with 10 bases that match TRBD2. Germline trimming cut 6 bases from V and 3 bases from J; bases unmatched to any gene: 12. This CDR3 is 17 amino acids long. Germline-derived CDR1 and CDR2 are MNHNY and SVGAGI (reference sequence).

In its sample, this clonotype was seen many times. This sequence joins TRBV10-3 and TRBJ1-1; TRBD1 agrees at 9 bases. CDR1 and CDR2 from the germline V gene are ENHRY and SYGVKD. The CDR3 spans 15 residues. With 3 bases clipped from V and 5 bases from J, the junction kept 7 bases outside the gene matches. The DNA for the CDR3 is TGTGCCATCAGTGAACCGGGACAGGGAGGAACTGAAGCTTTCTTT. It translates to CAISEPGQGGTEAFF.

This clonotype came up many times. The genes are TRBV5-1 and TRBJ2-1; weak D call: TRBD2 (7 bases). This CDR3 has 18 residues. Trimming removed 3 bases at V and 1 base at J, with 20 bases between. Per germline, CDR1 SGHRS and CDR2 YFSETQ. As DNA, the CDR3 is TGCGCCAGCAGCTCCCCGGGGGCGGGGGTGAGTTCCTACAATGAGCAGTTCTTC. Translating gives CASSSPGAGVSSYNEQFF.